This T cell receptor beta chain is from a study of T cell responses to AZD1222 COVID-19 vaccine. Study outcomes and limitations: In all cases, repertoires were sampled only after the peak T cell response. Spike-wide vaccine-associated CD4 TCRs dominated at 160-218 and 743-854.

As regards this clone: The antigen is undetermined.

The repertoire was sequenced with immunoSEQ multiplex PCR; TCRdb's copy has only in-frame clones and lacks some. The sample shows over 50,000 clones, approximately 84% of them seen only once. CDR3 size: 15 residues. Germline V gene sequence: CDR1 GTSNPN, CDR2 SVGIG (reference sequence). Trimming cost V 1 base and J 7 bases; bases outside gene matches: 5. The chain carries TRBV30 and TRBJ1-6, with 9 bases fitting TRBD1. Sequencing used peripheral blood, obtained on day 0 of AZD1222 vaccination. The sequence derives from an adult in good health. The CDR3 bases are TGTGCCTGGAGTGCGCCGGACAGGGGAAATTCACCCCTCCACTTT. It translates to CAWSAPDRGNSPLHF.